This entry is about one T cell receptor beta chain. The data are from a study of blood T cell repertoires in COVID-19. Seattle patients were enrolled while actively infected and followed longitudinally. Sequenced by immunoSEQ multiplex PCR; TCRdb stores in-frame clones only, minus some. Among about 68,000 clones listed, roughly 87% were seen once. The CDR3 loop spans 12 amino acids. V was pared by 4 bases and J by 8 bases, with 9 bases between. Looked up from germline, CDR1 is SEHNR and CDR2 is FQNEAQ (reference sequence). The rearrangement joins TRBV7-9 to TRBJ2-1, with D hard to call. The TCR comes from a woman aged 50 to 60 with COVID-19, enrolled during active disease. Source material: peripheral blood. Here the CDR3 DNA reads TGTGCCAGCAGCTCTTCGTCGGATGAGCAGTTCTTC. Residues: CASSSSSDEQFF.